This T cell receptor (beta chain) was sequenced during a study of blood T cell repertoires in COVID-19. For the study at large: Samples came from the United States, Italy and Spain, spanning acute and convalescent COVID-19. Nucleic acid was either cDNA or gDNA, and it came from T cells, B-cell-depleted T cells, or PBMCs.

CDR3 length: 13 residues. Germline V gene lookup returns CDR1 SGHDN and CDR2 FVKESK. V was pared by 1 base and J by 7 bases, with 10 bases between. As handled by the study authors: From reference gene primer amplification, estimates of nucleated cell counts were derived. Sequencing used immunoSEQ multiplex PCR; TCRdb keeps in-frame clones, though not all of them. V, J and clone size reflect that table, while D and trimming were determined from the DNA. In the table there are 210,000 or so clones, 88% of which are singletons. The receptor's source is a woman in her 40s who had recovered from COVID-19. Material for sequencing was peripheral blood. This chain joins TRBV14 and TRBJ1-2; D is unresolved. The CDR3 sequence is CASSQGGLSGYTF. CDR3 nucleotide sequence: TGTGCCAGCAGCCAAGGTGGGCTCTCTGGCTACACCTTC. Full variable domain (outside the CDR3, taken from reference TRBV14 and TRBJ1-2): EAGVTQFPSHSVIEKGQTVTLRCDPISGHDNLYWYRRVMGKEIKFLLHFVKESKQDESGMPNNRFLAERTGGTYSTLKVQPAELEDSGVYFCASSQGGLSGYTFGSGTRLTVV.